The 24 T cell receptor beta chains below all came from one sample that was sequenced in a study of CD8+ T cells in alopecia areata. After isolation, RNA underwent reverse transcription to generate cDNA as the sequencing template. The assay was immunoSEQ multiplex PCR, and TCRdb's table has in-frame clones only and misses some. The data show 190,000 or so clones, 50% to 60% seen once. Treatment indicated: oral pan-JAK inhibitor, 5-10 mg twice daily. This material consisted of CD4+ T cells sorted from blood, taken at week 4, from a patient treated with tofacitinib. Receptors were obtained from a human donor with alopecia areata.

J is TRBJ1-2 and V is TRBV11-2; no definite D call. Trimming stripped 5 bases from V and 4 bases from J, with 11 bases between. CDR1 is SGHAT, CDR2 FQNNGV, per germline. The CDR3 is made up of 13 amino acids. The CDR3 here is CASSPRRAYGYTF. The CDR3 nucleotides are TGTGCCAGCAGCCCGAGAAGGGCCTATGGCTACACCTTC.

There are a few counts of this clone. The V call is TRBV5-1, the J call TRBJ2-5; TRBD1 aligns across 8 bases. After removal of 4 bases from V and 2 bases from J, the junction contained 4 bases not matched to a gene. The CDR3 runs to 14 residues. CDR1 is SGHRS and CDR2 is YFSETQ in the germline V gene. CDR3 nucleotides: TGCGCCAGCAGCCCGGACAGGGAGCAAGAGACCCAGTACTTC. Protein sequence: CASSPDREQETQYF.

The V and J genes are TRBV28 and TRBJ1-5; no firm D call. Germline V lookup: CDR1 MDHEN, CDR2 SYDVKM. CDR3 length equals 10 residues. V was trimmed by 8 bases and J by 5 bases, leaving 4 bases between them. The CDR3 region has the DNA TGTGCCAGCGGACATCAGCCCCAGCATTTT. Its translation is CASGHQPQHF.

The rearrangement joins TRBV10-3 to TRBJ2-1; 7 nucleotides align to TRBD2. CDR3 length: 14 residues. Germline-derived CDR1 and CDR2 are ENHRY and SYGVKD. V was clipped by 0 bases and J by 9 bases; unmatched bases: 5. CDR3 in DNA: TGTGCCATCAGTGAGTCGGAGCGGGGCTTTGAGCAGTTCTTC. Translation gives CAISESERGFEQFF.

The chain uses TRBV14 and TRBJ2-1; D is unresolved. This CDR3 comprises 14 residues. V lost 1 base to trimming and J lost 8 bases, with 12 bases between them. Germline CDR1 and CDR2: SGHDN and FVKESK. This CDR3 is CASSQGDGEDEQFF. The CDR3, as DNA: TGTGCCAGCAGCCAAGGGGATGGAGAGGATGAGCAGTTCTTC.

The gene calls are TRBV5-1 and TRBJ2-2; TRBD1 might be the D (6 bases). V shed 0 bases and J shed 0 bases, with 15 bases lying between them. Germline CDR1 and CDR2: SGHRS and YFSETQ. This CDR3 spans 18 amino acids. The chain's CDR3 is CASSLGPRGRANTGELFF. DNA for the CDR3: TGCGCCAGCAGCTTGGGACCCAGGGGTAGGGCGAACACCGGGGAGCTGTTTTTT.

The rearrangement links TRBV9 to TRBJ2-7, with no clear D. The germline CDR1 and CDR2 sequences are SGDLS and YYNGEE. V lost 4 bases and J 2 bases, leaving 10 bases between the germline ends. CDR3 length equals 13 residues. The chain's CDR3 is CASSPQEAYEQYF. The CDR3 bases are TGTGCCAGCAGCCCCCAAGAGGCCTACGAGCAGTACTTC.

Points on this clone: The sample contains more than one DNA sequence encoding this CDR3. The genes are TRBV9 and TRBJ2-1, with D tentatively TRBD2 (6 bases). V was shortened by 2 bases and J by 1 base, with 7 bases between the two germline ends. The CDR3 covers 14 residues. Germline values: CDR1 SGDLS, CDR2 YYNGEE. CDR3 DNA: TGTGCCAGCAGCGTGGGGACTTCCTACAATGAGCAGTTCTTC. This sequence encodes CASSVGTSYNEQFF.

The rearrangement links TRBV25-1 to TRBJ2-3; TRBD1 or TRBD2 may be the D gene (5 bases each). V lost 2 bases to trimming and J lost 6 bases, with 9 bases between them. Germline CDR1 reads MGHDK; CDR2 reads SYGVNS. This CDR3 is 13 amino acids long. The CDR3 region is CASSEGGRDTQYF. The CDR3 bases are TGTGCCAGCAGTGAAGGGGGTCGCGATACGCAGTATTTT. Full variable domain (missing parts from reference TRBV25-1 and TRBJ2-3): EADIYQTPRYLVIGTGKKITLECSQTMGHDKMYWYQQDPGMELHLIHYSYGVNSTEKGDLSSESTVSRIRTEHFPLTLESARPSHTSQYLCASSEGGRDTQYFGPGTRLTVL.

The chain combines TRBV4-2 with TRBJ2-1, with 9 bases lining up with TRBD2. In germline, CDR1 is LGHNA, CDR2 YNFKEQ. The CDR3 totals 18 residues. V was clipped by 0 bases and J by 9 bases; unmatched bases: 15. CDR3 nucleotides: TGTGCCAGCAGCCAAGATGTGGCCGATAGCGGGGGTCTCGGTGAGCAGTTCTTC. Amino acids: CASSQDVADSGGLGEQFF.

V gene TRBV30 combines with J gene TRBJ1-4; 7 positions match TRBD1. Losses at the gene ends were 2 bases for V and 7 bases for J; bases not matched to a gene: 7. The germline gives CDR1 GTSNPN, CDR2 SVGIG (reference sequence). The CDR3 contains 14 residues. CDR3 nucleotide sequence: TGTGCCTGGAGTTTCGGGACAGAGCGTGAAAAACTGTTTTTT. Its translation is CAWSFGTEREKLFF.

This sequence joins TRBV30 and TRBJ1-1; D is ambiguous. In germline, CDR1 is GTSNPN, CDR2 SVGIG (reference sequence). The CDR3 length is 11 residues. Trimming removed 0 bases at V and 7 bases at J, with 6 bases between. CDR3 in DNA: TGTGCCTGGAGTGTACATCTTGAAGCTTTCTTT. Its translation is CAWSVHLEAFF.

This clone was counted only a few times. The J gene is TRBJ1-6, the V gene TRBV30, with 10 bases lining up with TRBD1. The V gene end was trimmed by 5 bases and the J gene end by 9 bases; junction bases not matched to a gene: 4. Germline CDR1 and CDR2: GTSNPN and SVGIG (reference sequence). The CDR3 is 13 residues long. The DNA for the CDR3 is TGTGCCTGGGCCGGGACAGGGGTTTCACCCCTCCACTTT. Amino acids: CAWAGTGVSPLHF.

The chain employs TRBV2 and TRBJ2-3; the D gene is possibly TRBD1 (6 bases). The CDR3 contains 15 residues. Germline V CDR1 and CDR2: SNHLY, FYNNEI. V lost 5 bases and J lost 2, with 14 bases in between. CDR3 bases: TGTGCCAGCAGTCCTACAGGGTTGTACACAGATACGCAGTATTTT. Its translation is CASSPTGLYTDTQYF.

J is TRBJ2-7 and V is TRBV7-3, with D maybe TRBD2 (5 bases). The V end lost 1 base, the J end lost 5 bases, and 12 bases lay between the germline ends. The germline gives CDR1 SGHTA, CDR2 FQGTGA. The CDR3 has 14 residues. The CDR3 nucleotides are TGTGCCAGCAGCTTAAGTGCCGGGAACAACGAGCAGTACTTC. It codes for CASSLSAGNNEQYF.

The rearrangement links TRBV4-2 to TRBJ1-6, with D unclear. Germline V CDR1 and CDR2: LGHNA, YNFKEQ. This CDR3 is built from 16 residues. V was trimmed by 4 bases and J by 7 bases, leaving 17 bases between them. The CDR3 DNA reads as TGTGCCAGCAGCCCTGTTCCGGGATACTCAAATTCACCCCTCCACTTT. This codes for CASSPVPGYSNSPLHF.

CDR3: CASSSTNLETQYF. The CDR3 nucleotides read TGTGCCAGCAGCTCGACTAATCTTGAGACCCAGTACTTC. The chain recombines TRBV5-6 with TRBJ2-5, with TRBD2 as a possible D gene (5 bases). V was trimmed by 3 bases and J by 5 bases, leaving 11 bases between them. The CDR3 runs to 13 residues. Germline V gene sequence: CDR1 SGHDT, CDR2 YYEEEE.

The chain carries TRBV29-1 and TRBJ2-5, with TRBD2 matching over 14 bases. The CDR3 is made up of 15 amino acids. The germline CDR1 and CDR2 sequences are SQVTM and ANQGSEA. Trimming removed 4 bases from V and 5 bases from J; junction bases left unmatched: 6. The CDR3 nucleotides are TGCAGCGTTGCGTCAGGACTAGCGGGGGGTGAGACCCAGTACTTC. This translates into CSVASGLAGGETQYF.

V usage is TRBV2 and J usage is TRBJ2-5; no reliable D call. The CDR3 consists of 14 residues. In germline, CDR1 is SNHLY, CDR2 FYNNEI. Between the trimmed V and J ends, which lost 6 bases and 1 base, there was a span of 12 bases. The CDR3: CASSPAPAQETQYF. The CDR3 coding sequence is TGTGCCAGCAGCCCCGCCCCGGCCCAAGAGACCCAGTACTTC.

This clone was counted a few times. The chain has TRBV7-2 and TRBJ1-3; D unclear. The germline V and J ends were trimmed by 4 bases and 0 bases, with 10 bases remaining between them. Germline V gives CDR1 SGHTA, CDR2 FQGNSA. The CDR3 length is 15 residues. The CDR3 reads CASSSGPSSGNTIYF. In DNA form, the CDR3 reads TGTGCCAGCAGCTCCGGACCGAGCTCTGGAAACACCATATATTTT.

J is TRBJ2-3 and V is TRBV29-1; no firm D call. Germline V gene lookup returns CDR1 SQVTM and CDR2 ANQGSEA. The CDR3 loop spans 14 amino acids. Trimming cost V 2 bases and J 6 bases, with 15 bases left between them. CDR3 sequence: CSVEPPLKTDTQYF. The CDR3, as DNA: TGCAGCGTTGAACCCCCCTTAAAAACGGATACGCAGTATTTT.

The chain joins TRBV30 to TRBJ1-2; the D gene is possibly TRBD1 (5 bases). Looked up from germline, CDR1 is GTSNPN and CDR2 is SVGIG (reference sequence). V was pared by 1 base and J by 1 base, with 10 bases between. This CDR3 contains 14 residues. The CDR3 nucleotides read TGTGCCTGGAGTGAGAGGGGAGTTAACTATGGCTACACCTTC. Translating gives CAWSERGVNYGYTF.

The chain uses TRBV7-9 and TRBJ1-3; TRBD1 agrees at 7 bases. CDR1 and CDR2 (germline): SEHNR, FQNEAQ (reference sequence). The V segment lost 6 bases and the J segment 1 base; nucleotides outside the gene matches: 12. The CDR3 sequence is 17 residues long. In nucleotides, the CDR3 is TGTGCCAGCAGAACTAACCAACAGGGGTTATCTGGAAACACCATATATTTT. The encoded protein is CASRTNQQGLSGNTIYF.

The chain combines TRBV30 with TRBJ2-5; TRBD2 matches 10 bases. Germline CDR1 reads GTSNPN; CDR2 reads SVGIG (reference sequence). This CDR3 has 15 amino acids. V was clipped by 0 bases and J by 7 bases; unmatched bases: 8. The CDR3 protein is CAWSVSGASGGTQYF. The CDR3 region has the DNA TGTGCCTGGAGTGTCTCTGGGGCTAGCGGGGGGACCCAGTACTTC.